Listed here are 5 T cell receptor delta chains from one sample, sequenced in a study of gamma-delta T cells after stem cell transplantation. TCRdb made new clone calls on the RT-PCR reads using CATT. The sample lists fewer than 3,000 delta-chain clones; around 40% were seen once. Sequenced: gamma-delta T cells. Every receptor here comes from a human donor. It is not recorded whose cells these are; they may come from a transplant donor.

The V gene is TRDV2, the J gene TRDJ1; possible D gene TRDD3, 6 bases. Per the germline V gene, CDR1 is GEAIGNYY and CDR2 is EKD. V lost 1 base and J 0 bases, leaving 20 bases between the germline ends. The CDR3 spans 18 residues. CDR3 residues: CACDTLGTKGEYTDKLIF. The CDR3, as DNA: TGTGCCTGTGACACGCTGGGGACGAAGGGAGAGTACACCGATAAACTCATCTTT.

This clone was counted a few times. The CDR3 DNA reads TGTGCCTGTGACATCCTGCTGGGGAGGGGATCGTACACCGATAAACTCATCTTT. Amino acid sequence: CACDILLGRGSYTDKLIF. V and J are TRDV2 and TRDJ1; perhaps TRDD3 as D (6 bases). Germline CDR1 is GEAIGNYY and CDR2 is EKD. Trimming took off 2 bases at V and 0 bases at J, with 21 bases between the two ends. CDR3 length: 18 residues.

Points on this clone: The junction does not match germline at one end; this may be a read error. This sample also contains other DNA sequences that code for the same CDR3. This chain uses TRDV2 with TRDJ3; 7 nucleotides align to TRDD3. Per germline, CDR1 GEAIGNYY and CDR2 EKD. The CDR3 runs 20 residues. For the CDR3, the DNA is TGTGCCTGTGACTCCTTTCACTGGGGATCCAGCTCCTGTGACACCCGACCGATGTTTTTC. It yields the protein CACDSFHWGSSSCDTRPMFF.

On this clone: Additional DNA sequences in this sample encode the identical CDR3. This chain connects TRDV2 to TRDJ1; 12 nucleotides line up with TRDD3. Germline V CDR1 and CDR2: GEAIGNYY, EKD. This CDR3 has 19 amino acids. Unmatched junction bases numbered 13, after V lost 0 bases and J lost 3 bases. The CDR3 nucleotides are TGTGCCTGTGACACCCTGGCGGCTGGGGGATACGATACCGCCGATAAACTCATCTTT. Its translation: CACDTLAAGGYDTADKLIF.

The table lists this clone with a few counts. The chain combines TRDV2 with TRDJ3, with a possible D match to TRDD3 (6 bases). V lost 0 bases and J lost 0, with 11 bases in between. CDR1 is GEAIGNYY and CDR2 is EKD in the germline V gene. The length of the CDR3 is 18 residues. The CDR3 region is CACDTAGESSWDTRQMFF. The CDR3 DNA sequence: TGTGCCTGTGACACCGCTGGGGAGAGCTCCTGGGACACCCGACAGATGTTTTTC.